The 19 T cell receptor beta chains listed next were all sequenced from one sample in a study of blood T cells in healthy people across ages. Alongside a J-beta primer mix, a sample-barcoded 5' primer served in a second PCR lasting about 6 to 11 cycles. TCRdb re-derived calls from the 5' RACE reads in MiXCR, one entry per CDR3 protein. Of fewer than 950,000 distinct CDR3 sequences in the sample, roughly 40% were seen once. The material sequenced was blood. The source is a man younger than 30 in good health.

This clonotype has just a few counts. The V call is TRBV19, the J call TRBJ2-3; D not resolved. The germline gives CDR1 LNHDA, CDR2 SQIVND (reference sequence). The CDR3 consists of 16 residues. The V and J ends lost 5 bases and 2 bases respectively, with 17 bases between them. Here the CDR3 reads CASSLSRPNPTDTQYF. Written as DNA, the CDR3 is TGTGCCAGTAGTTTGAGTCGCCCCAACCCCACAGATACGCAGTATTTT.

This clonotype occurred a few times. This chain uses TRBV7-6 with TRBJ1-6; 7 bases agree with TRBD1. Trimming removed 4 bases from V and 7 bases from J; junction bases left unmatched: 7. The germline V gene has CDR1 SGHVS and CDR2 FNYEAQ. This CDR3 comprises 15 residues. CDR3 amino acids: CASSYGTETNSPLHF. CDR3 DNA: TGTGCCAGCAGCTACGGGACAGAAACGAATTCACCCCTCCACTTT.

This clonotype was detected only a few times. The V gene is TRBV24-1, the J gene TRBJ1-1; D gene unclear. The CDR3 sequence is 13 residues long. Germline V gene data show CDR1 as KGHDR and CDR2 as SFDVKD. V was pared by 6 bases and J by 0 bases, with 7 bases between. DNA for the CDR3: TGTGCCACCAGTTCCTCAGTGAACACTGAAGCTTTCTTT. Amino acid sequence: CATSSSVNTEAFF.

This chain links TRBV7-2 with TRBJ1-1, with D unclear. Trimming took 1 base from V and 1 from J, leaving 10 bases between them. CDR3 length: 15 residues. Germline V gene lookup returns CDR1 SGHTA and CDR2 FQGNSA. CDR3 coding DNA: TGTGCCAGCAGCTTAGGCTCAGTGACGAACACTGAAGCTTTCTTT. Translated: CASSLGSVTNTEAFF.

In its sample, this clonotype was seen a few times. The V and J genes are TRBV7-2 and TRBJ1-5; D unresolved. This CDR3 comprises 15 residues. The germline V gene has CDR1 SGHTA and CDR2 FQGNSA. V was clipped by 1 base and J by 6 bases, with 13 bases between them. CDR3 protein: CASSLGSGEGQPQHF. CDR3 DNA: TGTGCCAGCAGCTTAGGAAGCGGAGAAGGTCAGCCCCAGCATTTT.

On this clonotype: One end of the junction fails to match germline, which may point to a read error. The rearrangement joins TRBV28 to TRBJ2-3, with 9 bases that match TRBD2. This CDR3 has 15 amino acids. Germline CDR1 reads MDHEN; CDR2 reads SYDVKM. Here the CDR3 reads CAGSLRGGRRDTQYF. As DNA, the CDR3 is TGTGCCGGCAGTTTGCGGGGGGGCCGGCGGGATACGCAGTATTTT.

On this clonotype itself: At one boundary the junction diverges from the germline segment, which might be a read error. Here the CDR3 reads CASSLGNSNQPQHF. The CDR3, as DNA: TGTGCCAGCAGCTTAGGGAACAGCAATCAGCCCCAGCATTTT. This chain joins TRBV12-3 or TRBV12-4 and TRBJ1-5, with D uncertain. This CDR3 is built from 14 residues.

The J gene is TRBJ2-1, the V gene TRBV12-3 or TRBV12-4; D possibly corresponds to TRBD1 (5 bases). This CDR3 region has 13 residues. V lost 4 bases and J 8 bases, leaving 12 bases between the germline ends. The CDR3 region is CASSSQENDEQFF. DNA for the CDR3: TGTGCCAGCAGTTCACAGGAAAACGATGAGCAGTTCTTC.

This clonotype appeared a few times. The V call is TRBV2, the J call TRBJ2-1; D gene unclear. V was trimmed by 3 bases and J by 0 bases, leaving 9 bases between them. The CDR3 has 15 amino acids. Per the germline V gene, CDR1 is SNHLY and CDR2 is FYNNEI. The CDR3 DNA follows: TGTGCCAGCAGTGAGTCGGGTACCTCCTACAATGAGCAGTTCTTC. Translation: CASSESGTSYNEQFF.

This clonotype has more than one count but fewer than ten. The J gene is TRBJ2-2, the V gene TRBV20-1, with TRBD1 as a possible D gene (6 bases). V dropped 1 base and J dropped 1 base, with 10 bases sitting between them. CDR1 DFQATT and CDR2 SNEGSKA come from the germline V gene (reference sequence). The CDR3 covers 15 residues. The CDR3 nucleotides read TGCAGTGCTAGAGGGGGGCAGGAGAACACCGGGGAGCTGTTTTTT. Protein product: CSARGGQENTGELFF.

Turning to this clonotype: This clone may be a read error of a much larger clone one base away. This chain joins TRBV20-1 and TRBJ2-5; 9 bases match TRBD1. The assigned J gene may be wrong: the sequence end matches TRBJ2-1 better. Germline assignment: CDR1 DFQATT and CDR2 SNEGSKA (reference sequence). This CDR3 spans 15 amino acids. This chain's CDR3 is CSVPQTGGHQETQFF. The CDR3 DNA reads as TGCAGTGTCCCGCAAACAGGGGGCCACCAAGAGACCCAGTTCTTC.

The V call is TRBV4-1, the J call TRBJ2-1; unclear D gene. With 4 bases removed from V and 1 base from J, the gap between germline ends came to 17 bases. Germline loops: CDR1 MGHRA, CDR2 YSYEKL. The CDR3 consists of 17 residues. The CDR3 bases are TGCGCCAGCAGCCCCCCCCGGTTGACGAGGTCCTACAATGAGCAGTTCTTC. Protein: CASSPPRLTRSYNEQFF.

The CDR3, as DNA: TGTGCCAGCAGTTACTCCGGCGGGGGACCCACAGATACGCAGTATTTT. Its protein is CASSYSGGGPTDTQYF. The rearrangement links TRBV6-6 to TRBJ2-3, with 7 bases lining up with TRBD2. V was clipped by 0 bases and J by 2 bases; unmatched bases: 5. CDR3 length: 16 residues. Germline V CDR1 and CDR2: MNHNY, SVGAGI (reference sequence).

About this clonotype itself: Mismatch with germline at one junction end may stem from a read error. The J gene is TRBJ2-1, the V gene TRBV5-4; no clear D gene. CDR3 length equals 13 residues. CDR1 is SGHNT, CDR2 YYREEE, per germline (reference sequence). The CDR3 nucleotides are TGCGCCAGCAGGCCAGATTTCTACAATGAGCAGTTCTTC. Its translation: CASRPDFYNEQFF.

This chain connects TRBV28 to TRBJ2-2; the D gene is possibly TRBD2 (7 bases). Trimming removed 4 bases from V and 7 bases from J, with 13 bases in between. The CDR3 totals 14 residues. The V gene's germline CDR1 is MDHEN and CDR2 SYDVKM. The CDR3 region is CASSSGGRGGELFF. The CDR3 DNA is TGTGCCAGCAGTTCCGGGGGGCGAGGCGGGGAGCTGTTTTTT.

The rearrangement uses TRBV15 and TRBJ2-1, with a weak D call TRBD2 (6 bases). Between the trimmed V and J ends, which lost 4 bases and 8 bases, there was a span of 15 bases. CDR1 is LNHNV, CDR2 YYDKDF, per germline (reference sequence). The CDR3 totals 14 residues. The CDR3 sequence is CATSKGLTGYEQFF. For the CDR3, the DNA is TGTGCCACCAGCAAGGGACTTACGGGGTATGAGCAGTTCTTC.

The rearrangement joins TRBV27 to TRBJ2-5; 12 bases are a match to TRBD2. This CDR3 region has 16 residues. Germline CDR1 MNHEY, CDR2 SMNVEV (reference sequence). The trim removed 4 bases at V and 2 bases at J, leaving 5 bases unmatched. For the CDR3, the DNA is TGTGCCAGCAGTTCAGGGACTAGCGGGCCGCAAGAGACCCAGTACTTC. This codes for CASSSGTSGPQETQYF.

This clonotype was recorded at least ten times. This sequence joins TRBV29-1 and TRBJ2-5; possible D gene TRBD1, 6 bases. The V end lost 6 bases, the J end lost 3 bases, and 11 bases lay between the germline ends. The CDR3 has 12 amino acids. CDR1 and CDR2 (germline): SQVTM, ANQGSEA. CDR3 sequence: CSVKDRKETQYF. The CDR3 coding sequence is TGCAGCGTCAAGGACAGAAAAGAGACCCAGTACTTC.

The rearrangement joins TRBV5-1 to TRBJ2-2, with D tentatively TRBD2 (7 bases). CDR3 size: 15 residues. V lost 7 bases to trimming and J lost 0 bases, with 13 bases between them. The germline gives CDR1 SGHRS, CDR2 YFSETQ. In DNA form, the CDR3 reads TGCGCCAGCGGAGGGGGGGCGGCGAACACCGGGGAGCTGTTTTTT. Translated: CASGGGAANTGELFF.